This section outlines one T cell receptor (beta chain) sequence together with its context. This specimen belongs to a study of blood T cell repertoires in COVID-19. Across the study: Specimens from acute and convalescent COVID-19 originated in the United States, Italy and Spain.

Per the study methods: Amplification with reference gene primers provided the estimates of nucleated cell counts. Clones were sequenced by immunoSEQ multiplex PCR, and TCRdb holds only the in-frame ones, with some missing. V, J and clone size are those of that table, while D and trimming were read from the DNA. The sample lists roughly 120,000 clones; approximately 80% were seen once. Germline lookup yields CDR1 MNHEY and CDR2 SVGAGI. This CDR3 is built from 13 residues. The V and J ends lost 2 bases and 10 bases respectively, with 12 bases between them. Sequenced: peripheral blood. The gene calls are TRBV6-5 and TRBJ1-5, with D tentatively TRBD1 (6 bases). The sequence derives from a woman between 45 and 60 years old with acute or convalescent COVID-19. CDR3 DNA sequence: TGTGCCAGCAGTTACAGCCGGGACACACCCCAGCATTTT. This translates into CASSYSRDTPQHF.